This T cell receptor (beta chain) was recovered during a study of blood T cell repertoires in COVID-19. The germline V gene has CDR1 SGHDT and CDR2 YYEEEE. This CDR3 is built from 14 residues. The V and J ends lost 4 bases and 2 bases respectively, with 13 bases between them. Measured with immunoSEQ multiplex PCR; TCRdb has only the in-frame clones, and not every one. In the table there are under 100,000 clones, roughly 80% of which are singletons. The chain employs TRBV5-6 and TRBJ2-7; TRBD1 is a possible D gene (6 bases). The sequenced sample consisted of peripheral blood. The source is a man older than 75 with active or convalescent COVID-19. The CDR3: CASSPRGSTYEQYF. Written as DNA, the CDR3 is TGTGCCAGCAGCCCCAGGGGCTCCACCTACGAGCAGTACTTC.